The clone carrying this T cell receptor beta chain was picked up a small number of times. Its antigen is not known. The V and J ends lost 2 bases and 1 base respectively, with 17 bases between them. This CDR3 is 18 amino acids long. Germline values: CDR1 LNHNV, CDR2 YYDKDF (reference sequence). TCRdb reprocessed the reads with MiXCR, giving one entry per CDR3 protein. The table records 300,000 to 400,000 distinct CDR3 sequences, almost 30% of them present only once. This sample is drawn from a study of T cell repertoires in cytomegalovirus infection. Study at large: Selection of CMV epitopes for the study included recently identified HLA-C-restricted and well-studied HLA-B-restricted ones. Public TCR beta signatures indicated both CMV infection and matching HLA type.

General study results and limits: Ex vivo responses were dominated by HLA-C-restricted CMV-specific TCR beta clonotypes.

The sequence was obtained from a human donor in good health (CMV status not recorded). Some clones in this sample may be carry-over from other donors' samples. The V call is TRBV15, the J call TRBJ2-2, with D possibly being TRBD1 (6 bases). The specimen was cultured PBMCs, collected from culture after CMV antigen stimulation. The CDR3 DNA sequence: TGTGCCACCAGCAGACCTACCTACAGGGCCCAGAACACCGGGGAGCTGTTTTTT. Its translation is CATSRPTYRAQNTGELFF.